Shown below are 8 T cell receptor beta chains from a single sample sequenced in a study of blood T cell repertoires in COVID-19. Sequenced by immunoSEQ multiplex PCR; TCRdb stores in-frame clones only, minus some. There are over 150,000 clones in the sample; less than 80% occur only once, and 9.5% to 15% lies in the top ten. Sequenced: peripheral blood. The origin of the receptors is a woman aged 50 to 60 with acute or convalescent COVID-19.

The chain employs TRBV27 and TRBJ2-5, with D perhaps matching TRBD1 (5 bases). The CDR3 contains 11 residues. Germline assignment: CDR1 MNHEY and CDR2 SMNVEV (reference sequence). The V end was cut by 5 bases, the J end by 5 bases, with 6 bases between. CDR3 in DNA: TGTGCCAGCAGTCACAGGGAGACCCAGTACTTC. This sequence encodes CASSHRETQYF.

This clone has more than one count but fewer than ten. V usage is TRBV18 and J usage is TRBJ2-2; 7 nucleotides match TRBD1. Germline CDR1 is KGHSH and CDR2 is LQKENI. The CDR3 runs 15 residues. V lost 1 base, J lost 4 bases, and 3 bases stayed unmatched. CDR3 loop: CASSPRGQVTGELFF. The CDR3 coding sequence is TGTGCCAGCTCACCACGCGGACAGGTCACCGGGGAGCTGTTTTTT.

This CDR3 reads CASSLRAGSDTQYF. In nucleotides, the CDR3 is TGTGCCAGCAGCTTACGGGCGGGATCAGATACGCAGTATTTT. V is TRBV13 and J is TRBJ2-3; D might be TRBD2 (6 bases). There are 14 residues in the CDR3. V gave up 2 bases and J gave up 4 bases, with 10 bases separating them. Germline lookup yields CDR1 PRHDT and CDR2 FYEKMQ (reference sequence).

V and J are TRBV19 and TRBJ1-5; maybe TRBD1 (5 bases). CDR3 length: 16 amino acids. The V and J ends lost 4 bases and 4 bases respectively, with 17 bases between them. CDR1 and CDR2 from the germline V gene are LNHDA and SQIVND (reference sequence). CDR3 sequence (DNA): TGTGCCAGTAGTAAACATGGGACTCGCGATAATCAGCCCCAGCATTTT. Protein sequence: CASSKHGTRDNQPQHF.

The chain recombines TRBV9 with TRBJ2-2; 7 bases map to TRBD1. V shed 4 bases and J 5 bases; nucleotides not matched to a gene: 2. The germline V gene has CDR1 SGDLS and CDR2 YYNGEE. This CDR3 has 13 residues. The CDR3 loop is CASSKQGTGELFF. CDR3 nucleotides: TGTGCCAGCAGCAAACAGGGGACCGGGGAGCTGTTTTTT. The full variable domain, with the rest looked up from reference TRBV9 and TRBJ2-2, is DSGVTQTPKHLITATGQRVTLRCSPRSGDLSVYWYQQSLDQGLQFLIQYYNGEERAKGNILERFSAQQFPDLHSELNLSSLELGDSALYFCASSKQGTGELFFGEGSRLTVL.

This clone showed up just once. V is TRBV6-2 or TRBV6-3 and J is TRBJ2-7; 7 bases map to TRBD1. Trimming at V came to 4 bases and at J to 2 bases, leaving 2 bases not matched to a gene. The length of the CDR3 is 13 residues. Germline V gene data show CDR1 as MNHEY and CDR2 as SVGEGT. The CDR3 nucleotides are TGTGCCAGCAGTTCCACAGGGGCCTACGAGCAGTACTTC. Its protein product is CASSSTGAYEQYF.

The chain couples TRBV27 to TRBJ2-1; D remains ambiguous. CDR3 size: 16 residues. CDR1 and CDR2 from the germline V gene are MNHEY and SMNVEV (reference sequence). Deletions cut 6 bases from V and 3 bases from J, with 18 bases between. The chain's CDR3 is CASSHVDITHYNEQFF. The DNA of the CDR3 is TGTGCCAGCAGCCACGTAGACATCACCCACTACAATGAGCAGTTCTTC.

The CDR3 DNA sequence: TGTGCCAGCAGCTTAGATCTTGGGAGCGGCTACACCTTC. Translated, it gives CASSLDLGSGYTF. This rearrangement joins TRBV11-2 to TRBJ1-2; no reliable D call. The CDR3 runs 13 residues. Between the trimmed V and J ends, which lost 0 bases and 8 bases, there was a span of 10 bases. Germline V gene sequence: CDR1 SGHAT, CDR2 FQNNGV.